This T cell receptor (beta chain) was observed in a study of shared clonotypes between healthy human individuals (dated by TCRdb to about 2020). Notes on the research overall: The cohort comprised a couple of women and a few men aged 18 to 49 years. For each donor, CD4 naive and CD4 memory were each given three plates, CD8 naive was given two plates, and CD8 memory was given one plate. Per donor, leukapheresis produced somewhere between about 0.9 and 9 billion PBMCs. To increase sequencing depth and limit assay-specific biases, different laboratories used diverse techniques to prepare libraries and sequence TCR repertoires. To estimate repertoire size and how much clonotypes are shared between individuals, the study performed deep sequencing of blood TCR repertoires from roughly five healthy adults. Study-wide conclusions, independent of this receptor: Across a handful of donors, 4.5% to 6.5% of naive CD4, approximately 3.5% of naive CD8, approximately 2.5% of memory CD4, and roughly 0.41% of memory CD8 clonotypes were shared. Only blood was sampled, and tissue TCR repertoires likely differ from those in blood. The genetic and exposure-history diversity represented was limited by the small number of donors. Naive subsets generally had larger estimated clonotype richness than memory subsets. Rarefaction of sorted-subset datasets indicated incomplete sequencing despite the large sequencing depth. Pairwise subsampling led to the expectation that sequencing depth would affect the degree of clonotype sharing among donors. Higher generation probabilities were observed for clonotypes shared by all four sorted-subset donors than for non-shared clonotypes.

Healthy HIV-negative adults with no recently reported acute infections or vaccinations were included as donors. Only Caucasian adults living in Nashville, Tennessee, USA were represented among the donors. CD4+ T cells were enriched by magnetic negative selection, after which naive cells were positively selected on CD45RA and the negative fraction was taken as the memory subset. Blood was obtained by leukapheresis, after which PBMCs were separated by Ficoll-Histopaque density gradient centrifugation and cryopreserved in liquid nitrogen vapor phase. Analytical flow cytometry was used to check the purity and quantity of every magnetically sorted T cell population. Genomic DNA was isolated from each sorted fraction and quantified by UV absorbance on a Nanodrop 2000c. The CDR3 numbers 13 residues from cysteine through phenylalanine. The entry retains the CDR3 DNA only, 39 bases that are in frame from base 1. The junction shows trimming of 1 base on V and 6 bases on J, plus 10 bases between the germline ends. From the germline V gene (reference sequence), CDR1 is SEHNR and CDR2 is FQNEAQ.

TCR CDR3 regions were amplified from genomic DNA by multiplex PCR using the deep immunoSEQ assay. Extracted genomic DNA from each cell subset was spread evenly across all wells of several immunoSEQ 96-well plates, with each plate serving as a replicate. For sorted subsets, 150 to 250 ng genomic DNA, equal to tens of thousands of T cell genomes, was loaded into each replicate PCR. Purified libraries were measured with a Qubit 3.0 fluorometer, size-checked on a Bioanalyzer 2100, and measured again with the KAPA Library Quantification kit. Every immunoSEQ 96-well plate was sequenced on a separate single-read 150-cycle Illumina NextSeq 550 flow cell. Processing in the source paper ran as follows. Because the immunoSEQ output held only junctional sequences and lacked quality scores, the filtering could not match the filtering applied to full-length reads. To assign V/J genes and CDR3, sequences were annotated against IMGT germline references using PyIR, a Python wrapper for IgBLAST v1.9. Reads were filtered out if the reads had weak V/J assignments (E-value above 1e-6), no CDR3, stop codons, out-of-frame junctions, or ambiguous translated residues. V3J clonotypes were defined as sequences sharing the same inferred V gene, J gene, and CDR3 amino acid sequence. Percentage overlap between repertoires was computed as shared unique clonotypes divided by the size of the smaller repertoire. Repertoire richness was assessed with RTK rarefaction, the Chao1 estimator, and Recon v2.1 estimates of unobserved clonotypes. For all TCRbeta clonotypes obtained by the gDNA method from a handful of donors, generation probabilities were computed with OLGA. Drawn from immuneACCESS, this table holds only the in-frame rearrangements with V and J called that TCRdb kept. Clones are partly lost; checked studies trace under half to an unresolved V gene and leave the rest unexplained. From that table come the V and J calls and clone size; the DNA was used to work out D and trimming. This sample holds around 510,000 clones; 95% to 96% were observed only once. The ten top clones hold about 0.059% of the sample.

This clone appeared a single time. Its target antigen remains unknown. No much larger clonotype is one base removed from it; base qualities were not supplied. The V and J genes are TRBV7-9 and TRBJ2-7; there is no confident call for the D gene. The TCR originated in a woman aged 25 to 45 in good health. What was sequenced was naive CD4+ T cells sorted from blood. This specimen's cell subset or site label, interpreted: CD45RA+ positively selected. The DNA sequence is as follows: TGTGCCAGCAGCTTAGAACCGGTGGGCGAGCAGTACTTC. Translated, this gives CASSLEPVGEQYF.